Following are 21 T cell receptor beta chains from one sample sequenced in a study of brain T cells in children with intractable seizures. The assay was immunoSEQ multiplex PCR, and TCRdb's table has in-frame clones only and misses some. The data contain tens of thousands of clones, more than 95% of them singletons. Sequencing used peripheral blood, obtained at surgery. These receptors all come from a boy less than two years old with focal cortical dysplasia and intractable seizures.

The V and J genes are TRBV4-1 and TRBJ1-2; D is unclear. Germline V gene data show CDR1 as MGHRA and CDR2 as YSYEKL. With 0 bases removed from V and 5 bases from J, the gap between germline ends came to 10 bases. The CDR3 has 14 amino acids. The CDR3 loop reads CASSQEEQVYGYTF. CDR3 in DNA: TGCGCCAGCAGCCAAGAAGAGCAGGTTTATGGCTACACCTTC.

The chain links TRBV4-3 to TRBJ2-1, with D possibly TRBD1 on 7 matching bases. Trimming removed 4 bases from V and 7 bases from J, with 11 bases in between. The CDR3 spans 13 residues. Germline-derived CDR1 and CDR2 are LGHNA and YSLEER. The CDR3 loop reads CASSLSGGNEQFF. For the CDR3, the DNA is TGCGCCAGCAGCCTTTCAGGGGGGAATGAGCAGTTCTTC.

The chain joins TRBV11-2 to TRBJ2-5; D is unresolved. The V end was cut by 0 bases, the J end by 3 bases, with 5 bases between. Looked up from germline, CDR1 is SGHAT and CDR2 is FQNNGV. There are 13 residues in the CDR3. The DNA for the CDR3 is TGTGCCAGCAGCTTAGAGAGAAAAGAGACCCAGTACTTC. It yields the protein CASSLERKETQYF.

This clone was detected once. The V gene is TRBV7-2, the J gene TRBJ2-3; TRBD2 is a possible D gene (6 bases). This CDR3 has 16 residues. In germline, CDR1 is SGHTA, CDR2 FQGNSA. V shed 3 bases and J shed 1 base, with 14 bases lying between them. The DNA for the CDR3 is TGTGCCAGCAGCTTGGGGGGAGTAGCGGGCACAGATACGCAGTATTTT. This codes for CASSLGGVAGTDTQYF. Based on the CDR3 plus reference TRBV7-2 and TRBJ2-3, the full variable domain is GAGVSQSPSNKVTEKGKDVELRCDPISGHTALYWYRQSLGQGLEFLIYFQGNSAPDKSGLPSDRFSAERTGGSVSTLTIQRTQQEDSAVYLCASSLGGVAGTDTQYFGPGTRLTVL.

The V call is TRBV5-6, the J call TRBJ1-2; no reliable D call. V lost 0 bases and J lost 4, with 25 bases in between. CDR3 size: 19 residues. Germline V lookup: CDR1 SGHDT, CDR2 YYEEEE. Here the CDR3 DNA reads TGTGCCAGCAGCTTGGCCCTTAAGTTATGGGTCTCGGTCCGCTATGGCTACACCTTC. Its protein product is CASSLALKLWVSVRYGYTF.

The rearrangement links TRBV7-2 to TRBJ2-3; D not resolved. Trimming removed 2 bases at V and 6 bases at J, with 9 bases between. Germline loops: CDR1 SGHTA, CDR2 FQGNSA. This CDR3 has 13 amino acids. The CDR3 DNA reads TGTGCCAGCAGCTTATGGGTGGGGGATACGCAGTATTTT. Its translation: CASSLWVGDTQYF.

The chain uses TRBV6-5 and TRBJ1-4; D unclear. The V and J ends lost 0 bases and 4 bases respectively, with 9 bases between them. The germline V gene has CDR1 MNHEY and CDR2 SVGAGI. This CDR3 is built from 15 residues. The CDR3 DNA reads as TGTGCCAGCAGTTACTCGAGTTTTAATAATGAAAAACTGTTTTTT. Protein: CASSYSSFNNEKLFF.

V is TRBV3-1 (or the pseudogene TRBV3-2) and J is TRBJ1-1; D is ambiguous. Germline V CDR1 and CDR2: LGHDT, YNNKEL (reference sequence). Trimming took off 1 base at V and 4 bases at J, with 7 bases between the two ends. The CDR3 contains 13 residues. CDR3 sequence reads: CASSQGGSTEAFF. CDR3 coding DNA: TGTGCCAGCAGCCAAGGAGGGAGCACTGAAGCTTTCTTT.

The chain couples TRBV2 to TRBJ1-2; no definite D call. Germline-derived CDR1 and CDR2 are SNHLY and FYNNEI. The CDR3 length is 13 residues. V lost 3 bases and J lost 2, with 7 bases in between. The CDR3 loop reads CASSDDPNYGYTF. Here the CDR3 DNA reads TGTGCCAGCAGTGACGATCCGAACTATGGCTACACCTTC.

The gene calls are TRBV27 and TRBJ2-7; TRBD2 is a possible D gene (6 bases). The germline CDR1 and CDR2 sequences are MNHEY and SMNVEV (reference sequence). The CDR3 consists of 13 residues. V shed 2 bases and J shed 6 bases, with 11 bases lying between them. DNA for the CDR3: TGTGCCAGCAGTTTAAGACGGGAGTCCGAGCAGTACTTC. Translating gives CASSLRRESEQYF.

V usage is TRBV5-4 and J usage is TRBJ2-3; D may correspond to TRBD1 or TRBD2 (5 bases each). V lost 3 bases to trimming and J lost 2 bases, with 13 bases between them. CDR3 size: 15 residues. CDR1 and CDR2 (germline): SGHNT, YYREEE (reference sequence). The CDR3 here is CASSWGWKHTDTQYF. CDR3 coding DNA: TGTGCCAGCAGCTGGGGGTGGAAACACACAGATACGCAGTATTTT.

The chain uses TRBV28 and TRBJ1-2; D remains ambiguous. The CDR3 is made up of 12 amino acids. CDR1 and CDR2 (germline): MDHEN, SYDVKM. Trimming shortened V by 4 bases and J by 4 bases, and 7 bases separated the two germline ends. The CDR3 bases are TGTGCCAGCAGTTCCAGAATCTATGGCTACACCTTC. Amino acids: CASSSRIYGYTF.

The count of this clone is one. The V gene is TRBV7-2, the J gene TRBJ2-7, with 12 bases that match TRBD2. This CDR3 contains 16 residues. CDR1 and CDR2 (germline): SGHTA, FQGNSA. Trimming at V came to 3 bases and at J to 6 bases, leaving 9 bases not matched to a gene. This CDR3 is CASSFSRTSGILEQYF. In nucleotides, the CDR3 is TGTGCCAGCAGCTTCAGCCGGACTAGCGGGATTCTCGAGCAGTACTTC.

This chain links TRBV19 with TRBJ2-1; unclear D gene. Germline V gives CDR1 LNHDA, CDR2 SQIVND (reference sequence). This CDR3 comprises 15 residues. V lost 6 bases, J lost 0 bases, and 12 bases lay in between. For the CDR3, the DNA is TGTGCCAGTAGCCTCGCGAAGAGCTCCTACAATGAGCAGTTCTTC. Its translation is CASSLAKSSYNEQFF.

This clone was found once. The rearrangement joins TRBV4-3 to TRBJ1-2; TRBD1 agrees at 9 bases. The germline V gene has CDR1 LGHNA and CDR2 YSLEER. This CDR3 is built from 15 residues. J lost 4 bases, V lost 1 base, and 4 bases had no gene match. CDR3 in DNA: TGCGCCAGCAGCCAAGGGACAGGGGAACCCTATGGCTACACCTTC. It encodes CASSQGTGEPYGYTF.

The V call is TRBV28, the J call TRBJ2-1; 14 bases map to TRBD2. CDR1 is MDHEN and CDR2 is SYDVKM in the germline V gene. CDR3 length: 20 residues. V dropped 6 bases and J dropped 0; count of bases not matched to a gene: 13. CDR3 in amino acids: CASRGVTSGREPSSYNEQFF. The CDR3 DNA sequence: TGTGCCAGCAGAGGGGTGACTAGCGGGAGGGAACCGAGCTCCTACAATGAGCAGTTCTTC.

The chain combines TRBV27 with TRBJ2-7; 8 bases are shared with TRBD1. Trimming removed 5 bases from V and 9 bases from J; junction bases left unmatched: 12. Germline CDR1 is MNHEY and CDR2 is SMNVEV (reference sequence). This CDR3 is 14 amino acids long. The CDR3 region is CASSPRQGFAGQYF. The CDR3 DNA is TGTGCCAGCAGTCCCAGACAGGGGTTCGCCGGGCAGTACTTC.

The chain carries TRBV2 and TRBJ2-3; D may be TRBD2 (5 bases). Germline CDR1 is SNHLY and CDR2 is FYNNEI. Trimming pared 5 bases from V and 1 base from J, leaving 7 bases between. The CDR3 extends over 13 amino acids. CDR3 nucleotide sequence: TGTGCCAGCAGTAGGACTCGCACAGATACGCAGTATTTT. Its translation: CASSRTRTDTQYF.

The rearrangement joins TRBV28 to TRBJ2-2; D is uncertain. In germline, CDR1 is MDHEN, CDR2 SYDVKM. Trimming shortened V by 5 bases and J by 6 bases, and 10 bases separated the two germline ends. The CDR3 is made up of 13 amino acids. CDR3 DNA sequence: TGTGCCAGCAGTATCCCGGGCTCCGGGGAGCTGTTTTTT. It specifies CASSIPGSGELFF.

V gene TRBV5-4 combines with J gene TRBJ1-2, with D unclear. The V end was cut by 5 bases, the J end by 6 bases, with 8 bases between. Germline V gives CDR1 SGHNT, CDR2 YYREEE (reference sequence). The CDR3 has 11 amino acids. Written as DNA, the CDR3 is TGTGCCAGCAGTCTGGATAATGGCTACACCTTC. It encodes CASSLDNGYTF.

The gene calls are TRBV5-1 and TRBJ2-7; 10 bases map to TRBD1. The CDR3 consists of 13 residues. V gave up 3 bases and J gave up 5 bases; unmatched junction bases: 2. In germline, CDR1 is SGHRS, CDR2 YFSETQ. The CDR3 spells CASSWDRGNEQYF. As DNA, the CDR3 is TGCGCCAGCAGCTGGGACAGGGGAAACGAGCAGTACTTC.